Given below is one T cell receptor beta chain in context. Time point given: after trial treatment. Stated treatment: LDRT plus nivolumab, ipilimumab, low-dose cyclophosphamide and aspirin (RACIN trial). Patients qualified if they had advanced solid tumors that lacked tumor-infiltrating lymphocytes. The data were obtained in a study of low-dose radiotherapy and immunotherapy resistance in tumors. The CDR3 contains 13 residues. V was cut by 10 bases and J by 0 bases, with 7 bases left in between. In germline, CDR1 is LNHDA, CDR2 SQIVND (reference sequence). TRAV- and TRBV-specific primers primed first-strand cDNA, covering alpha and beta chains. A constant-region primer paired with the V-primer adapter amplified TCRs over approximately 18 PCR cycles. TCRdb re-called the reads through MiXCR, storing one row per CDR3 protein. The sample has about 97,000 distinct CDR3 sequences, around 21% seen once.

This sequence was found in a male donor with prostate cancer. The sequenced sample was PBMCs, obtained after low-dose radiotherapy plus immunotherapy. The genes are TRBV19 and TRBJ2-6; possible D gene TRBD2, 6 bases. CDR3 amino acids: CATGSSGANVLTF. The CDR3 DNA reads TGTGCCACCGGGAGCTCTGGGGCCAACGTCCTGACTTTC.